This T cell receptor (beta chain) comes out of a study of CD4 T cells in relation to SARS-CoV-2 and coronaviruses. Libraries were prepared by immunoSEQ multiplex PCR; TCRdb keeps only in-frame clonotypes and omits some of them. The sample lists around 32,000 clones; 70% to 85% were seen once. CDR1 MNHEY and CDR2 SVGAGI come from the germline V gene. The V end was cut by 10 bases, the J end by 3 bases, with 9 bases between. This CDR3 has 11 amino acids. CD4+ T cells from unexposed donors were obtained before the COVID-19 pandemic (2011-2018). The cells were cultured for under twelve days before CD4+ T cells were isolated. Notes on this clone: Its matching antigen is unknown.

Input material: CD4+ T cells from PBMCs, cultured in vitro. The receptor was isolated from a human donor in good health. The chain has TRBV6-5 and TRBJ1-1; D gene uncertain. CDR3 nucleotide sequence: TGTGCCACCCTCGGAGACACTGAAGCTTTCTTT. Translation gives CATLGDTEAFF.